The 32 T cell receptor beta chains below all came from one sample that was sequenced in a study of cytomegalovirus exposure and HLA in healthy donors. Some clones are missing from TCRdb's copy, which holds only in-frame ones; the method was immunoSEQ multiplex PCR. In the table there are 200,000 or so clones, roughly 80% of which are singletons. The sample taken for sequencing was PBMCs. These receptors were obtained from a woman aged 18-35 years in good health and CMV-seronegative.

The chain joins TRBV27 to TRBJ1-4, with TRBD1 matching 7 bases. V shed 5 bases, J shed 10 bases, and the junction held 13 bases outside the gene matches. Germline assignment: CDR1 MNHEY and CDR2 SMNVEV (reference sequence). The CDR3 covers 15 residues. This chain's CDR3 is CASSQTRAGGGKLFF. The CDR3 nucleotides are TGTGCCAGCAGTCAAACCCGGGCAGGGGGGGGAAAACTGTTTTTT. Full variable domain (rest looked up from reference TRBV27 and TRBJ1-4): EAQVTQNPRYLITVTGKKLTVTCSQNMNHEYMSWYRQDPGLGLRQIYYSMNVEVTDKGDVPEGYKVSRKEKRNFPLILESPSPNQTSLYFCASSQTRAGGGKLFFGSGTQLSVL.

The rearrangement uses TRBV28 and TRBJ1-1, with unresolved D. The germline V and J ends were trimmed by 6 bases and 2 bases, with 7 bases remaining between them. The CDR3 consists of 12 residues. Germline CDR1 MDHEN, CDR2 SYDVKM. The CDR3 DNA reads TGTGCCAGCAGAGGTATTAACACTGAAGCTTTCTTT. It yields the protein CASRGINTEAFF.

The chain uses TRBV28 and TRBJ2-7; TRBD2 might be the D (6 bases). Germline values: CDR1 MDHEN, CDR2 SYDVKM. Trimming stripped 7 bases from V and 6 bases from J, with 19 bases between. The CDR3 extends over 14 amino acids. This chain's CDR3 is CASTLLGGWGEQYF. The CDR3 DNA reads as TGTGCCAGCACCCTGCTGGGGGGTTGGGGCGAGCAGTACTTC.

The gene calls are TRBV7-8 and TRBJ1-6, with D perhaps matching TRBD1 (6 bases). The CDR3 has 15 amino acids. In germline, CDR1 is SGHVS, CDR2 FQNEAQ. The V end was cut by 10 bases, the J end by 7 bases, with 20 bases between. This chain's CDR3 is CATTPRQVLNSPLHF. The CDR3 DNA reads TGTGCCACCACCCCGCGACAGGTGTTAAATTCACCCCTCCACTTT. The whole variable domain, remainder taken from reference TRBV7-8 and TRBJ1-6, is GAGVSQSPRYKVAKRGQDVALRCDPISGHVSLFWYQQALGQGPEFLTYFQNEAQLDKSGLPSDRFFAERPEGSVSTLKIQRTQQEDSAVYLCATTPRQVLNSPLHFGNGTRLTVT.

The V and J genes are TRBV29-1 and TRBJ2-7; TRBD2 agrees at 12 bases. The germline gives CDR1 SQVTM, CDR2 ANQGSEA. The CDR3 contains 17 residues. V lost 5 bases and J lost 5; bases outside the gene matches: 16. For the CDR3, the DNA is TGCAGCGTTTCAACAGGGGGCCCGACTAGCGGGAGAGACGAGCAGTACTTC. Translating it yields CSVSTGGPTSGRDEQYF.

Here the CDR3 reads CSVEGNSLNNEQFF. The CDR3 region has the DNA TGCAGCGTTGAGGGAAATTCTTTAAACAATGAGCAGTTCTTC. The chain couples TRBV29-1 to TRBJ2-1; no firm D call. The CDR3 covers 14 residues. Trimming pared 3 bases from V and 5 bases from J, leaving 14 bases between. Germline V gives CDR1 SQVTM, CDR2 ANQGSEA.

The chain couples TRBV27 to TRBJ1-5; TRBD1 aligns across 7 bases. CDR3 length equals 14 residues. The V gene's germline CDR1 is MNHEY and CDR2 SMNVEV (reference sequence). Trimming cost V 6 bases and J 2 bases; bases outside gene matches: 4. The CDR3, as DNA: TGTGCCAGCAGGGCTACAGGGGGCAATCAGCCCCAGCATTTT. It codes for CASRATGGNQPQHF.

V and J are TRBV19 and TRBJ2-7, with TRBD2 matching over 9 bases. This CDR3 spans 13 amino acids. CDR1 and CDR2 from the germline V gene are LNHDA and SQIVND (reference sequence). Trimming took 1 base from V and 5 from J; bases not matched to a gene: 0. Here the CDR3 DNA reads TGTGCCAGTAGTATAGGCGGGAGGGACGAGCAGTACTTC. This encodes CASSIGGRDEQYF.

This clone was counted a few times. The chain combines TRBV27 with TRBJ1-2; TRBD1 matches 9 bases. The CDR3 sequence is 13 residues long. Germline V gene lookup returns CDR1 MNHEY and CDR2 SMNVEV (reference sequence). Unmatched junction bases numbered 7, after V lost 8 bases and J lost 6 bases. CDR3 DNA sequence: TGTGCCAGCCACAGGACAGGGGAGGATGGCTACACCTTC. It codes for CASHRTGEDGYTF.

The chain couples TRBV27 to TRBJ1-2; 7 bases agree with TRBD1. CDR3 size: 15 residues. Germline V gene data show CDR1 as MNHEY and CDR2 as SMNVEV (reference sequence). With 4 bases clipped from V and 0 bases from J, the junction kept 5 bases outside the gene matches. CDR3 protein: CASSSTGRPNYGYTF. Written as DNA, the CDR3 is TGTGCCAGCAGTTCGACAGGGCGACCTAACTATGGCTACACCTTC.

The V and J genes are TRBV5-1 and TRBJ2-4, with a tentative D call TRBD1 (6 bases). CDR1 and CDR2 from the germline V gene are SGHRS and YFSETQ. Trimming left V 4 bases short and J 6 bases short, with 17 bases between. The CDR3 runs 15 residues. As DNA, the CDR3 is TGCGCCAGCAGCCTGGGGGCCGGGACCCCAAACATTCAGTACTTC. Encoded protein: CASSLGAGTPNIQYF.

This clone was detected only a few times. The rearrangement joins TRBV19 to TRBJ1-5; 12 bases map to TRBD1. Trimming at V came to 5 bases and at J to 6 bases, leaving 2 bases not matched to a gene. Per germline, CDR1 LNHDA and CDR2 SQIVND (reference sequence). The CDR3 sequence is 14 residues long. The chain's CDR3 is CASSGTGGSQPQHF. In DNA form, the CDR3 reads TGTGCCAGTAGTGGGACAGGGGGCTCTCAGCCCCAGCATTTT.

This chain uses TRBV9 with TRBJ2-1; 7 bases are shared with TRBD2. The V gene end was trimmed by 2 bases and the J gene end by 2 bases; junction bases not matched to a gene: 4. Germline V gene data show CDR1 as SGDLS and CDR2 as YYNGEE. The CDR3 is 15 amino acids. The CDR3 here is CASSVSSGTYNEQFF. DNA for the CDR3: TGTGCCAGCAGCGTCTCTAGCGGAACCTACAATGAGCAGTTCTTC.

The CDR3 nucleotides read TGCGCCAGCAGGGAACAACCGAGCTCCTACGAGCAGTACTTC. Translated, it gives CASREQPSSYEQYF. The chain couples TRBV5-1 to TRBJ2-7; D uncertain. The CDR3 has 14 amino acids. Trimming took off 5 bases at V and 0 bases at J, with 12 bases between the two ends. Germline V gene sequence: CDR1 SGHRS, CDR2 YFSETQ. Filled out from reference TRBV5-1 and TRBJ2-7, the complete variable domain reads KAGVTQTPRYLIKTRGQQVTLSCSPISGHRSVSWYQQTPGQGLQFLFEYFSETQRNKGNFPGRFSGRQFSNSRSEMNVSTLELGDSALYLCASREQPSSYEQYFGPGTRLTVT.

This clone was seen repeatedly, ten times or more. The chain recombines TRBV19 with TRBJ1-2; 8 nucleotides line up with TRBD1. Germline V lookup: CDR1 LNHDA, CDR2 SQIVND (reference sequence). The trim removed 5 bases at V and 8 bases at J, leaving 10 bases unmatched. The CDR3 runs to 14 residues. CDR3 in DNA: TGTGCCAGTAGTTCGACCAGGGGGCTCCGGGGCTACACCTTC. It is translated as CASSSTRGLRGYTF.

The chain has TRBV11-2 and TRBJ1-4, with a tentative D call TRBD1 (5 bases). Trimming took 5 bases from V and 8 from J, leaving 21 bases between them. This CDR3 contains 16 residues. Per the germline V gene, CDR1 is SGHAT and CDR2 is FQNNGV. The CDR3 region is CASSPGGRGAWEKLFF. Here the CDR3 DNA reads TGTGCCAGCAGCCCTGGGGGACGGGGAGCATGGGAAAAACTGTTTTTT.

The rearrangement uses TRBV7-3 and TRBJ1-6, with 9 positions matching TRBD1. There are 15 residues in the CDR3. V shed 4 bases, J shed 10 bases, and the junction held 8 bases outside the gene matches. Per the germline V gene, CDR1 is SGHTA and CDR2 is FQGTGA. The CDR3 nucleotides are TGTGCCAGCAGCTCGACAGGGGGGGTGAAATCACCCCTCCACTTT. It encodes CASSSTGGVKSPLHF. The full variable domain, completed using reference TRBV7-3 and TRBJ1-6, is GAGVSQTPSNKVTEKGKYVELRCDPISGHTALYWYRQSLGQGPEFLIYFQGTGAADDSGLPNDRFFAVRPEGSVSTLKIQRTERGDSAVYLCASSSTGGVKSPLHFGNGTRLTVT.

This clone was observed a single time. The gene calls are TRBV29-1 and TRBJ1-2; TRBD1 agrees at 7 bases. CDR1 and CDR2 (germline): SQVTM, ANQGSEA. V was pared by 7 bases and J by 6 bases, with 11 bases of the junction left unmatched. The CDR3 totals 13 residues. The DNA for the CDR3 is TGCAGCGCTCCGACGCAGGGGGAGGATGGCTACACCTTC. It encodes CSAPTQGEDGYTF.

The chain recombines TRBV2 with TRBJ1-2, with 8 bases aligning to TRBD1. This CDR3 has 13 amino acids. The V gene's germline CDR1 is SNHLY and CDR2 FYNNEI. Trimming cost V 11 bases and J 4 bases; bases outside gene matches: 9. CDR3 coding DNA: TGTGCCGCCACCGACAGGGGTGGCTATGGCTACACCTTC. Translation gives CAATDRGGYGYTF.

Regarding this clone: Other DNA sequences in the same sample also yield this CDR3. The J gene is TRBJ1-5, the V gene TRBV5-1; D ambiguous. The ends were cut back, 0 bases at V and 5 bases at J, with 6 bases in the middle. CDR1 and CDR2 (germline): SGHRS, YFSETQ. The CDR3 sequence is 13 residues long. DNA of the CDR3: TGCGCCAGCAGCTTGGCGGGAGATCAGCCCCAGCATTTT. Protein product: CASSLAGDQPQHF.

The V and J genes are TRBV6-5 and TRBJ2-7; possible D gene TRBD1, 6 bases. This CDR3 comprises 13 residues. Germline CDR1 reads MNHEY; CDR2 reads SVGAGI. V lost 4 bases and J 4 bases, leaving 11 bases between the germline ends. The CDR3 region has the DNA TGTGCCAGCAGTTCATACAGGGTTTACGAGCAGTACTTC. Its protein is CASSSYRVYEQYF.

On this clone itself: Other DNA variants within this sample encode the same CDR3. The V call is TRBV30, the J call TRBJ2-1; weak D call: TRBD1 (6 bases). Deletions cut 2 bases from V and 7 bases from J, with 9 bases between. Germline CDR1 and CDR2: GTSNPN and SVGIG (reference sequence). This CDR3 spans 12 amino acids. The CDR3 sequence is CAWSLQGNEQFF. In nucleotides, the CDR3 is TGTGCCTGGAGTCTCCAGGGGAATGAGCAGTTCTTC.

The chain joins TRBV14 to TRBJ2-4; D is unresolved. Germline lookup yields CDR1 SGHDN and CDR2 FVKESK. The CDR3 is 14 amino acids. V lost 0 bases and J 0 bases, leaving 3 bases between the germline ends. In nucleotides, the CDR3 is TGTGCCAGCAGCCAAGACTTAGCCAAAAACATTCAGTACTTC. Translation gives CASSQDLAKNIQYF. Together with reference TRBV14 and TRBJ2-4, the CDR3 gives the full variable domain: EAGVTQFPSHSVIEKGQTVTLRCDPISGHDNLYWYRRVMGKEIKFLLHFVKESKQDESGMPNNRFLAERTGGTYSTLKVQPAELEDSGVYFCASSQDLAKNIQYFGAGTRLSVL.

CDR3 nucleotide sequence: TGTGCCAGCAGTTCCGGGGGTTCTGGAAACACCATATATTTT. Translation gives CASSSGGSGNTIYF. The V gene is TRBV6-5, the J gene TRBJ1-3, with D tentatively TRBD1 (5 bases). CDR3 length: 14 residues. Germline values: CDR1 MNHEY, CDR2 SVGAGI. The ends were cut back, 4 bases at V and 1 base at J, with 8 bases in the middle.

J is TRBJ2-5 and V is TRBV5-5, with 8 bases lining up with TRBD1. Unmatched junction bases numbered 6, after V lost 4 bases and J lost 7 bases. CDR1 SGHKS and CDR2 YYEKEE come from the germline V gene (reference sequence). The CDR3 contains 13 residues. DNA for the CDR3: TGTGCCAGCAGCCTTGGGACAGGCGGGACCCAGTACTTC. It is translated as CASSLGTGGTQYF.

The chain carries TRBV2 and TRBJ2-1; D possibly corresponds to TRBD2 (6 bases). Per the germline V gene, CDR1 is SNHLY and CDR2 is FYNNEI. Trimming cost V 4 bases and J 0 bases, with 10 bases left between them. The CDR3 spans 15 residues. The CDR3 is CASSVRESSYNEQFF. The CDR3 nucleotides are TGTGCCAGCAGTGTCCGGGAGAGCTCCTACAATGAGCAGTTCTTC.

The chain uses TRBV6-6 and TRBJ2-7, with 7 nucleotides matching TRBD1. Germline values: CDR1 MNHNY, CDR2 SVGAGI (reference sequence). The V gene end was trimmed by 5 bases and the J gene end by 1 base; junction bases not matched to a gene: 5. The CDR3 contains 14 residues. The DNA of the CDR3 is TGTGCCAGCAGTGCCGGGACAGCTTCCTACGAGCAGTACTTC. Translating it yields CASSAGTASYEQYF.

The chain uses TRBV6-1 and TRBJ2-5, with 9 bases lining up with TRBD1. The J call could be wrong; TRBJ2-7 is a better fit for the DNA end. In germline, CDR1 is MNHNS, CDR2 SASEGT. The CDR3 extends over 15 amino acids. Written as DNA, the CDR3 is TGTGCCAGCAGTGAAGGGGGGACAGGGTCCTACGAGCAGTACTTC. Protein product: CASSEGGTGSYEQYF.

The chain links TRBV7-2 to TRBJ2-7, with 10 positions matching TRBD2. The CDR3 runs to 13 residues. Looked up from germline, CDR1 is SGHTA and CDR2 is FQGNSA. V gave up 5 bases and J gave up 6 bases; unmatched junction bases: 4. The CDR3 nucleotides are TGTGCCAGCAGCCTAGGACTAGCGGTCGAGCAGTACTTC. Amino acids: CASSLGLAVEQYF.

This chain connects TRBV7-2 to TRBJ1-1, with a tentative D call TRBD1 (6 bases). This CDR3 is built from 13 residues. V dropped 7 bases and J dropped 0 bases, with 9 bases sitting between them. Germline lookup yields CDR1 SGHTA and CDR2 FQGNSA. The CDR3: CASTWTVNTEAFF. The CDR3 DNA sequence: TGTGCCAGCACCTGGACAGTGAACACTGAAGCTTTCTTT.

This clone was counted a single time. This sample includes further DNA sequences coding for the same CDR3. V is TRBV5-1 and J is TRBJ2-7, with a tentative D call TRBD1 (5 bases). The germline gives CDR1 SGHRS, CDR2 YFSETQ. Trimming stripped 1 base from V and 4 bases from J, with 12 bases between. The CDR3 is 14 amino acids. CDR3 amino acids: CASSLQGISYEQYF. For the CDR3, the DNA is TGCGCCAGCAGCTTGCAGGGAATCTCGTACGAGCAGTACTTC. The whole variable domain, filled in from reference TRBV5-1 and TRBJ2-7, reads KAGVTQTPRYLIKTRGQQVTLSCSPISGHRSVSWYQQTPGQGLQFLFEYFSETQRNKGNFPGRFSGRQFSNSRSEMNVSTLELGDSALYLCASSLQGISYEQYFGPGTRLTVT.

This rearrangement joins TRBV27 to TRBJ2-7; 9 bases are shared with TRBD1. The CDR3 is 14 amino acids. The germline gives CDR1 MNHEY, CDR2 SMNVEV (reference sequence). Trimming at V came to 6 bases and at J to 2 bases, leaving 5 bases not matched to a gene. The CDR3 sequence is CASSKRQGAYEQYF. DNA of the CDR3: TGTGCCAGCAGCAAAAGACAGGGGGCCTACGAGCAGTACTTC.